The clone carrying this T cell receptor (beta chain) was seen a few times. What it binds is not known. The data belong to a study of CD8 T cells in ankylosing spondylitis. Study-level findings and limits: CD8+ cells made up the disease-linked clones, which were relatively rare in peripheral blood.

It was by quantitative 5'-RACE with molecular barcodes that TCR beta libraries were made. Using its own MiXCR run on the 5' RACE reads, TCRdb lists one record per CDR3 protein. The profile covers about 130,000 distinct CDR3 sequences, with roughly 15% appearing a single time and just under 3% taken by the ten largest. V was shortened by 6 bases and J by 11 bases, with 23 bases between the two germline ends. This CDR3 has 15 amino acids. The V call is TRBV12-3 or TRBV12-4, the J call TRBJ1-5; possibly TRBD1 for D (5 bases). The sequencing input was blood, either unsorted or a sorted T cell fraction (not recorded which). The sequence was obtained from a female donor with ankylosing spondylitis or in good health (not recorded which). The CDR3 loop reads CASRYDSAGSGAQHF. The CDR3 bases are TGTGCCAGCAGATACGACAGTGCCGGCTCGGGAGCCCAGCATTTT.